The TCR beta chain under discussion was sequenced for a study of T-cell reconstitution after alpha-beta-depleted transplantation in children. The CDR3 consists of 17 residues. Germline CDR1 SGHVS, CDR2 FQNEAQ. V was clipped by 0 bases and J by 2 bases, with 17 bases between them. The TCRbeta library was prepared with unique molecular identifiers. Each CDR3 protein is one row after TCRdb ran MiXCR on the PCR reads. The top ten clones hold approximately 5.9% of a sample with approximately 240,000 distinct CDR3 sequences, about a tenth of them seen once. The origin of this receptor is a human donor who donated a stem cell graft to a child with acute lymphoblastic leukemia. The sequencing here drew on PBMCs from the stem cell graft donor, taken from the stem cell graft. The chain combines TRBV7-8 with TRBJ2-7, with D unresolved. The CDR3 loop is CASSLAGRLSSPYEQYF. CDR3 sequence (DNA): TGTGCCAGCAGCTTAGCGGGCAGATTAAGTTCTCCCTACGAGCAGTACTTC.